Listed here are 32 T cell receptor beta chains from one sample, sequenced in a study of T cells expressing NK-cell markers. TCRdb reanalyzed the 5' RACE reads, giving one entry per CDR3 protein sequence and no DNA. The sample includes more than 400,000 distinct CDR3 sequences. The sample was blood T cells: a sorted CD56 or NKG2C T cell subset, CD4+ or CD8+ T cells, or bulk PBMC T cells (not recorded which). These receptors came from a woman between 18 and 75 years old in good health.

This rearrangement joins TRBV20-1 to TRBJ2-5. CDR3 length: 15 residues. From germline, CDR1 is DFQATT and CDR2 SNEGSKA (reference sequence). This chain's CDR3 is CSARDPRGEGETQYF.

The chain is built from TRBV6-6 and TRBJ1-1; TCRdb designates TRBD1, a call that cannot be tested without DNA. CDR3 length: 13 amino acids. The germline CDR1 and CDR2 sequences are MNHNY and SVGAGI (reference sequence). CDR3 region: CASQRQGGTEAFF.

The chain combines TRBV6-1 with TRBJ1-5; TCRdb returns TRBD1, unconfirmable since there is no DNA. The CDR3 has 14 residues. CDR1 and CDR2 (germline): MNHNS, SASEGT. The CDR3 loop reads CASRTGGWGQPQHF.

This chain joins TRBV27 and TRBJ2-1; checking the TCRdb D call of TRBD1 is not possible without DNA. The CDR3 length is 15 residues. Germline values: CDR1 MNHEY, CDR2 SMNVEV (reference sequence). The CDR3 sequence: CASSFGVRQDNEQFF.

J is TRBJ2-1 and V is TRBV7-2; as DNA is missing, the TRBD2 call by TCRdb cannot be tested. The germline gives CDR1 SGHTA, CDR2 FQGNSA. CDR3 size: 13 residues. This chain's CDR3 is CASSSTVAGGQFF.

This chain connects TRBV5-1 to TRBJ2-3; TCRdb calls TRBD2, which cannot be checked without DNA. Germline V gene data show CDR1 as SGHRS and CDR2 as YFSETQ. This CDR3 is 16 amino acids long. CDR3 residues: CASSLLGRGGSDTQYF.

The chain joins TRBV11-3 to TRBJ1-6; absent DNA, TCRdb's TRBD1 call cannot be checked. The germline gives CDR1 SGHNT, CDR2 YENEEA. CDR3 size: 16 residues. The CDR3 reads CASSLVTRDRGSPLHF.

This chain uses TRBV5-1 with TRBJ2-2; as DNA is missing, the TRBD2 call by TCRdb cannot be tested. In germline, CDR1 is SGHRS, CDR2 YFSETQ. The CDR3 has 16 residues. This CDR3 reads CASFLGTAKNTGELFF. The entire variable domain, with the rest obtained from reference TRBV5-1 and TRBJ2-2, is as follows: KAGVTQTPRYLIKTRGQQVTLSCSPISGHRSVSWYQQTPGQGLQFLFEYFSETQRNKGNFPGRFSGRQFSNSRSEMNVSTLELGDSALYLCASFLGTAKNTGELFFGEGSRLTVL.

CDR3 sequence: CSARDASRTTEQFF. The V and J genes are TRBV20-1 and TRBJ2-1. The germline V gene has CDR1 DFQATT and CDR2 SNEGSKA (reference sequence). The CDR3 contains 14 residues.

CDR3 protein: CASKKPGGYFTEAFF. The chain joins TRBV6-1 to TRBJ1-1; TCRdb indicates TRBD1, and absent DNA this call remains unverified. Germline V CDR1 and CDR2: MNHNS, SASEGT. The CDR3 loop spans 15 amino acids.

The chain joins TRBV12-3 or TRBV12-4 to TRBJ2-5; TCRdb's D call, TRBD2, is unchecked because there is no DNA. This CDR3 spans 15 amino acids. Here the CDR3 reads CASSPSGRVTETQYF.

The chain joins TRBV4-3 to TRBJ2-5; TCRdb indicates TRBD1, and absent DNA this call remains unverified. The CDR3 sequence is 14 residues long. Germline CDR1 is LGHNA and CDR2 is YSLEER. This CDR3 reads CASSPQGDQETQYF.

V and J are TRBV20-1 and TRBJ1-6. Germline V gives CDR1 DFQATT, CDR2 SNEGSKA (reference sequence). This CDR3 comprises 15 residues. The CDR3 protein is CSALPEGSYNSPLHF.

V usage is TRBV2 and J usage is TRBJ2-2; absent DNA, TCRdb's TRBD1 call cannot be checked. The CDR3 length is 13 residues. CDR1 is SNHLY and CDR2 is FYNNEI in the germline V gene. CDR3 residues: CASTPTGAGELFF.

J is TRBJ1-2 and V is TRBV3-1. CDR1 LGHDT and CDR2 YNNKEL come from the germline V gene (reference sequence). The CDR3 contains 15 residues. The CDR3 spells CASSQRAQANYGYTF.

The CDR3 loop reads CASSPPPGGREQYF. The chain is built from TRBV18 and TRBJ2-7; TCRdb returns TRBD2, unconfirmable since there is no DNA. The CDR3 has 14 amino acids. The germline V gene encodes CDR1 KGHSH and CDR2 LQKENI.

The chain combines TRBV29-1 with TRBJ1-1; TCRdb gives TRBD1 as the D gene, but with no DNA this cannot be confirmed. This CDR3 is 12 amino acids long. The germline gives CDR1 SQVTM, CDR2 ANQGSEA. The CDR3 here is CSVDIWGTEAFF.

This CDR3 reads CASSIDRSEYSPLHF. The V gene is TRBV6-5, the J gene TRBJ1-6. This CDR3 region has 15 residues. Germline V gene data show CDR1 as MNHEY and CDR2 as SVGAGI.

The CDR3 protein is CSASFPTGDSYNEQFF. The chain uses TRBV20-1 and TRBJ2-1. The germline gives CDR1 DFQATT, CDR2 SNEGSKA (reference sequence). The CDR3 is 16 amino acids.

The CDR3 loop is CSVEGNSGANVLTF. The chain couples TRBV29-1 to TRBJ2-6. Germline CDR1 SQVTM, CDR2 ANQGSEA. The CDR3 is 14 residues long.

The chain recombines TRBV6-1 with TRBJ1-1; TCRdb picks TRBD1, but there is no DNA to check that call. In germline, CDR1 is MNHNS, CDR2 SASEGT. This CDR3 comprises 13 residues. CDR3: CASTRGENTEAFF.

The rearrangement joins TRBV20-1 to TRBJ2-1; TCRdb selects TRBD1, and the lack of DNA leaves this call unchecked. This CDR3 region has 12 residues. The germline gives CDR1 DFQATT, CDR2 SNEGSKA (reference sequence). The CDR3 protein is CSAAGFYNEQFF.

The genes are TRBV29-1 and TRBJ1-1; the D call from TCRdb, TRBD1, cannot be confirmed without DNA. Germline CDR1 SQVTM, CDR2 ANQGSEA. The CDR3 is 17 residues long. This CDR3 reads CSLDSLRGWYKNTEAFF.

The chain links TRBV7-9 to TRBJ2-1; TCRdb names TRBD1, which stays unverified in the absence of DNA. Germline V CDR1 and CDR2: SEHNR, FQNEAQ (reference sequence). This CDR3 has 14 residues. This CDR3 is CASSQGHPYNEQFF.

The chain couples TRBV12-3 or TRBV12-4 to TRBJ1-2; TCRdb returns TRBD1, unconfirmable since there is no DNA. This CDR3 comprises 13 residues. CDR3 protein: CASSLRQNYGYTF.

This chain uses TRBV15 with TRBJ1-5; TCRdb returns TRBD1, unconfirmable since there is no DNA. The germline V gene has CDR1 LNHNV and CDR2 YYDKDF (reference sequence). The CDR3 spans 16 residues. The CDR3 sequence: CATSTHPGDSNQPQHF.

V and J are TRBV20-1 and TRBJ2-7; TCRdb outputs TRBD1, but without DNA this stays unchecked. Germline values: CDR1 DFQATT, CDR2 SNEGSKA (reference sequence). The CDR3 loop spans 17 amino acids. Here the CDR3 reads CSAREFPFQDPSYEQYF.

The chain links TRBV6-1 to TRBJ2-7; lacking DNA, the TRBD1 call made by TCRdb goes unchecked. This CDR3 comprises 15 residues. Germline CDR1 reads MNHNS; CDR2 reads SASEGT. This CDR3 reads CASSSLGQGAYEQYF.

The chain employs TRBV7-9 and TRBJ1-4; absent DNA, TCRdb's TRBD1 call cannot be checked. Germline V lookup: CDR1 SEHNR, CDR2 FQNEAQ (reference sequence). The CDR3 contains 16 residues. The CDR3 is CASSLGTISTNEKLFF. The full variable domain, its missing parts supplied by reference TRBV7-9 and TRBJ1-4, is DTGVSQNPRHKITKRGQNVTFRCDPISEHNRLYWYRQTLGQGPEFLTYFQNEAQLEKSRLLSDRFSAERPKGSFSTLEIQRTEQGDSAMYLCASSLGTISTNEKLFFGSGTQLSVL.

The rearrangement uses TRBV19 and TRBJ2-1; the TCRdb call, TRBD2, lacks DNA for checking. The length of the CDR3 is 17 residues. Looked up from germline, CDR1 is LNHDA and CDR2 is SQIVND (reference sequence). This chain's CDR3 is CASSTHGTSGLQNEQFF.

V and J are TRBV20-1 and TRBJ2-7; TCRdb lists TRBD1, though no DNA is available to test this call. Looked up from germline, CDR1 is DFQATT and CDR2 is SNEGSKA (reference sequence). CDR3 length: 13 residues. CDR3 sequence reads: CSASAGEGYEQYF.

V is TRBV6-2 or TRBV6-3 and J is TRBJ2-5. The CDR3 spans 16 residues. Germline CDR1 reads MNHEY; CDR2 reads SVGEGT. CDR3 sequence reads: CASSYSRSRHWETQYF.